The text below deals with one TCR beta chain. This record belongs to a study of early T cells in non-severe SARS-CoV-2 infection. CDR3 size: 18 residues. The trim removed 5 bases at V and 0 bases at J, leaving 6 bases unmatched. Germline V lookup: CDR1 MDHEN, CDR2 SYDVKM. Attached unique molecular identifiers marked individual cDNA molecules. TCRdb analysed the 5' RACE reads with MiXCR anew, one entry per CDR3 protein. The data hold under 60,000 distinct CDR3 sequences, with roughly 8% observed a single time. Sample: whole blood. The V call is TRBV28, the J call TRBJ2-1, with TRBD2 matching 14 bases. The clonotype was recovered from an adult who was a healthcare worker with PCR-confirmed SARS-CoV-2 infection or an uninfected control (not recorded which). CDR3 residues: CASSPGTSGSRSYNEQFF. In nucleotides, the CDR3 is TGTGCCAGCAGTCCCGGGACTAGCGGGAGCCGCTCCTACAATGAGCAGTTCTTC.